One and the same sample provided the 11 T cell receptor beta chains below, sequenced in a study of CD8 T cells in ankylosing spondylitis. The study's findings and limits: Made up of eight highly homologous variants, a TCR beta motif appeared characteristic of ankylosing spondylitis blood.

One entry per CDR3 protein, called by TCRdb with MiXCR from the 5' RACE reads. This repertoire shows 200,000 to 250,000 distinct CDR3 sequences, about 17% found once; its top ten account for under 45%. Their cognate antigens are unknown. Sequencing was performed on blood, either unsorted or a sorted T cell fraction (not recorded which). These receptors were collected from a male donor with ankylosing spondylitis.

The chain is built from TRBV7-2 and TRBJ1-3, with D uncertain. Germline CDR1 reads SGHTA; CDR2 reads FQGNSA. CDR3 length: 14 residues. V was clipped by 1 base and J by 4 bases, with 8 bases between them. The CDR3 DNA sequence: TGTGCCAGCAGCTTAGTTACGGACGGAAACACCATATATTTT. Encoded protein: CASSLVTDGNTIYF.

This clonotype was seen repeatedly, ten times or more. This sequence joins TRBV5-6 and TRBJ2-1, with D uncertain. Trimming took off 4 bases at V and 0 bases at J, with 2 bases between the two ends. The CDR3 covers 12 residues. Germline V gives CDR1 SGHDT, CDR2 YYEEEE. Written as DNA, the CDR3 is TGTGCCAGCAGCACCTCCTACAATGAGCAGTTCTTC. Translating gives CASSTSYNEQFF.

The CDR3 reads CASSLAGQPQHF. CDR3 sequence (DNA): TGTGCCAGCAGTTTAGCGGGTCAGCCCCAGCATTTT. The rearrangement uses TRBV12-3 or TRBV12-4 and TRBJ1-5, with unresolved D. The ends were cut back, 0 bases at V and 6 bases at J, with 3 bases in the middle. The CDR3 has 12 residues.

The sample holds many counts of this clonotype. This rearrangement joins TRBV25-1 to TRBJ1-2; D is undetermined. From germline, CDR1 is MGHDK and CDR2 SYGVNS. The CDR3 is 13 amino acids. With 0 bases removed from V and 7 bases from J, the gap between germline ends came to 9 bases. For the CDR3, the DNA is TGTGCCAGCAGTGAATATAACCCGAGTGGCTACACCTTC. It yields the protein CASSEYNPSGYTF.

V and J are TRBV29-1 and TRBJ2-2, with D hard to call. The V end lost 4 bases, the J end lost 1 base, and 7 bases lay between the germline ends. The CDR3 is 13 residues long. Germline assignment: CDR1 SQVTM and CDR2 ANQGSEA. The CDR3 nucleotides read TGCAGCGTTGGTAGAGGGAACACCGGGGAGCTGTTTTTT. Encoded protein: CSVGRGNTGELFF.

The chain combines TRBV7-2 with TRBJ1-4; D not resolved. Germline CDR1 reads SGHTA; CDR2 reads FQGNSA. The CDR3 runs to 15 residues. Trimming pared 1 base from V and 4 bases from J, leaving 10 bases between. The CDR3 sequence is CASSLDPEFNEKLFF. The CDR3, as DNA: TGTGCCAGCAGCTTAGATCCAGAATTTAATGAAAAACTGTTTTTT.

The genes are TRBV7-9 and TRBJ2-7, with D possibly TRBD1 on 5 matching bases. The CDR3 loop spans 15 amino acids. With 5 bases removed from V and 3 bases from J, the gap between germline ends came to 17 bases. CDR1 and CDR2 (germline): SEHNR, FQNEAQ (reference sequence). The CDR3 region is CASSPPKGWIYEQYF. DNA for the CDR3: TGTGCCAGCAGCCCACCAAAGGGGTGGATCTACGAGCAGTACTTC.

Written as DNA, the CDR3 is TGTGCCAGCAGCCGTACTGAGGAACCCTACAATGAGCAGTTCTTC. It translates to CASSRTEEPYNEQFF. The rearrangement joins TRBV7-9 to TRBJ2-1; D is ambiguous. Deletions cut 5 bases from V and 2 bases from J, with 13 bases between. The CDR3 runs 15 residues. The germline V gene encodes CDR1 SEHNR and CDR2 FQNEAQ (reference sequence).

The CDR3 DNA reads TGTGCCAGCAGCCCGACCACTAGCTCCGAGCAGTACTTC. The encoded protein is CASSPTTSSEQYF. V gene TRBV7-9 combines with J gene TRBJ2-7; D is possibly TRBD2 (6 bases). Germline CDR1 SEHNR, CDR2 FQNEAQ (reference sequence). This CDR3 contains 13 residues. The V and J ends lost 5 bases and 6 bases respectively, with 14 bases between them.

In its sample, this clonotype was seen a few times. This sequence joins TRBV27 and TRBJ2-3; D might be TRBD1 (6 bases). The germline CDR1 and CDR2 sequences are MNHEY and SMNVEV (reference sequence). V lost 5 bases, J lost 4 bases, and 10 bases lay in between. CDR3 length: 13 amino acids. CDR3 loop: CASSKAGADTQYF. The CDR3 DNA reads as TGTGCCAGCAGTAAGGCAGGGGCAGATACGCAGTATTTT.

This clonotype was counted between two and nine times. The chain links TRBV4-1 to TRBJ1-6, with D possibly TRBD1 on 6 matching bases. Germline V lookup: CDR1 MGHRA, CDR2 YSYEKL. With 4 bases removed from V and 7 bases from J, the gap between germline ends came to 11 bases. This CDR3 has 14 amino acids. Here the CDR3 DNA reads TGCGCCAGCAGCCCGGGGGGGGCGAATTCACCCCTCCACTTT. The encoded protein is CASSPGGANSPLHF.